What follows are 15 T cell receptor beta chains derived from one specimen sequenced in a study of blood T cell repertoires in COVID-19. TCRdb's copy holds only in-frame clones and misses some; the assay was immunoSEQ multiplex PCR. The sample carries about 130,000 clones, about 83% recorded once. The specimen sequenced was peripheral blood. These receptors originate from a man in his forties with active or convalescent COVID-19.

The chain is built from TRBV19 and TRBJ2-7, with 14 bases lining up with TRBD2. Germline V gene sequence: CDR1 LNHDA, CDR2 SQIVND (reference sequence). J gave up 4 bases and V 5 bases, and 1 base lay outside the gene matches. The CDR3 runs to 14 residues. The CDR3 is CASSRLAGGYEQYF. In DNA, the CDR3 is TGTGCCAGTAGTCGACTAGCGGGGGGGTACGAGCAGTACTTC.

V gene TRBV9 combines with J gene TRBJ1-5, with D perhaps TRBD1 (5 bases). Germline loops: CDR1 SGDLS, CDR2 YYNGEE. The CDR3 sequence is 14 residues long. The ends were cut back, 7 bases at V and 7 bases at J, with 18 bases in the middle. The DNA of the CDR3 is TGTGCCAGCTCGAAGGGAGGGACGGACCAGCCCCAGCATTTT. Protein product: CASSKGGTDQPQHF.

The rearrangement uses TRBV7-9 and TRBJ1-5, with D perhaps matching TRBD1 (5 bases). The CDR3 spans 14 residues. Germline V CDR1 and CDR2: SEHNR, FQNEAQ (reference sequence). Deletions cut 2 bases from V and 4 bases from J, with 9 bases between. The CDR3: CASSLRDSNQPQHF. The CDR3, as DNA: TGTGCCAGCAGCTTACGGGACTCTAATCAGCCCCAGCATTTT.

This clone has a handful of counts. V usage is TRBV19 and J usage is TRBJ1-1; tentative D call: TRBD1 (6 bases). The V end lost 3 bases, the J end lost 4 bases, and 9 bases lay between the germline ends. The CDR3 length is 13 residues. Per the germline V gene, CDR1 is LNHDA and CDR2 is SQIVND (reference sequence). The CDR3 DNA reads as TGTGCCAGTAGTATGGGAGGGGGCACTGAAGCTTTCTTT. Protein: CASSMGGGTEAFF.

The DNA for the CDR3 is TGTGCCAGCAGCTTAGGGGGAGGGGTTGGGACCCAGTACTTC. This translates into CASSLGGGVGTQYF. V usage is TRBV11-2 and J usage is TRBJ2-5, with TRBD2 identical over 7 bases. V was pared by 1 base and J by 7 bases, with 6 bases of the junction left unmatched. CDR3 length equals 14 residues. Germline CDR1 and CDR2: SGHAT and FQNNGV.

This sequence joins TRBV5-1 and TRBJ1-6, with D perhaps matching TRBD1 (5 bases). The germline V gene has CDR1 SGHRS and CDR2 YFSETQ. V was trimmed by 0 bases and J by 5 bases, leaving 9 bases between them. This CDR3 is built from 15 residues. CDR3 protein: CASSLAGQDNSPLHF. The CDR3 DNA is TGCGCCAGCAGCTTGGCAGGACAAGATAATTCACCCCTCCACTTT.

This chain links TRBV5-4 with TRBJ1-4, with 9 bases lining up with TRBD1. The V and J ends lost 4 bases and 5 bases, in that order; junction bases with no gene match: 9. CDR3 length equals 16 residues. Germline V CDR1 and CDR2: SGHNT, YYREEE (reference sequence). The DNA of the CDR3 is TGTGCCAGCAGCCGAGACATACAGGGGGCGAATGAAAAACTGTTTTTT. Encoded protein: CASSRDIQGANEKLFF.

The V call is TRBV19, the J call TRBJ1-6; D may be TRBD1 (5 bases). This CDR3 is 13 amino acids long. The ends were cut back, 5 bases at V and 10 bases at J, with 12 bases in the middle. Germline V gene lookup returns CDR1 LNHDA and CDR2 SQIVND (reference sequence). DNA for the CDR3: TGTGCCAGTAGTGGGGGGGTTTGGTCACCCCTCCACTTT. Amino acids: CASSGGVWSPLHF.

The genes are TRBV7-2 and TRBJ2-2, with D perhaps TRBD2 (7 bases). Trimming took 2 bases from V and 5 from J, leaving 15 bases between them. CDR1 and CDR2 from the germline V gene are SGHTA and FQGNSA. The CDR3 is 16 residues long. CDR3 coding DNA: TGTGCCAGCAGCTTACATGGGGCGGGGGCGACCGGGGAGCTGTTTTTT. It yields the protein CASSLHGAGATGELFF.

This chain links TRBV21-1 with TRBJ2-2; the D call in the table, TRBD1, was not verified against the DNA. TRBV21-1 is listed as a pseudogene. This CDR3 comprises 17 residues. This chain's CDR3 is CASSKSVDRLVTGELFF. CDR3 DNA sequence: TGTGCCAGCAGCAAGTCGGTCGACAGACTTGTCACCGGGGAGCTGTTTTTT.

The chain uses TRBV18 and TRBJ1-1; D is ambiguous. Germline CDR1 is KGHSH and CDR2 is LQKENI. The length of the CDR3 is 12 residues. The V end lost 4 bases, the J end lost 0 bases, and 3 bases lay between the germline ends. The CDR3 here is CASSQLNTEAFF. CDR3 in DNA: TGTGCCAGCTCACAGCTGAACACTGAAGCTTTCTTT. The variable domain in full, completed from reference TRBV18 and TRBJ1-1, reads NAGVMQNPRHLVRRRGQEARLRCSPMKGHSHVYWYRQLPEEGLKFMVYLQKENIIDESGMPKERFSAEFPKEGPSILRIQQVVRGDSAAYFCASSQLNTEAFFGQGTRLTVV.

The chain combines TRBV5-1 with TRBJ2-3; D might be TRBD2 (5 bases). Trimming stripped 2 bases from V and 4 bases from J, with 8 bases between. In germline, CDR1 is SGHRS, CDR2 YFSETQ. There are 13 residues in the CDR3. The CDR3 coding sequence is TGCGCCAGCAGCTTCTCGGACTCAGATACGCAGTATTTT. Its protein product is CASSFSDSDTQYF.

CDR3 sequence reads: CASSVEAVASYEQYF. The DNA for the CDR3 is TGTGCCAGCAGCGTAGAAGCGGTAGCTTCCTACGAGCAGTACTTC. This chain connects TRBV9 to TRBJ2-7, with TRBD2 as a possible D gene (5 bases). Trimming shortened V by 0 bases and J by 1 base, and 11 bases separated the two germline ends. Germline-derived CDR1 and CDR2 are SGDLS and YYNGEE. CDR3 size: 15 residues.

The chain carries TRBV30 and TRBJ2-7; D possibly matches TRBD1 or TRBD2 (7 bases each). CDR1 is GTSNPN and CDR2 is SVGIG in the germline V gene (reference sequence). V lost 5 bases to trimming and J lost 3 bases, with 11 bases between them. This CDR3 has 12 amino acids. CDR3 sequence (DNA): TGTGCCTGGGGGGGGGACAGCTACGAGCAGTACTTC. Protein sequence: CAWGGDSYEQYF.

V is TRBV7-6 and J is TRBJ2-3, with 9 bases identical to TRBD2. This CDR3 is 17 amino acids long. J was trimmed by 4 bases and V by 1 base; bases with no gene match: 9. Germline V gene data show CDR1 as SGHVS and CDR2 as FNYEAQ. The CDR3 bases are TGTGCCAGCAGCTTAGAATCGGCGGGGGGGCAGGCAGATACGCAGTATTTT. Translating gives CASSLESAGGQADTQYF.